The 8 T cell receptor beta chains reported below all come from one sample, sequenced in a study of spatial heterogeneity in lung cancer. Time point described: sample taken at primary tumor resection. The sequenced material consisted of unsorted whole RNA from tumor, nontumor lung or frozen PBMC. MiXCR, applied by TCRdb to the 5' RACE reads, yields one record per CDR3 protein. The sample has 43,000 or so distinct CDR3 sequences, approximately 6.8% seen once. This material consisted of PBMCs, taken at surgery. The receptors derive from a female donor with early-stage non-small cell lung cancer.

This clonotype was detected many times. The rearrangement uses TRBV6-5 and TRBJ2-4, with D unclear. Germline CDR1 is MNHEY and CDR2 is SVGAGI. The CDR3 has 14 residues. Deletions cut 5 bases from V and 1 base from J, with 9 bases between. In DNA form, the CDR3 reads TGTGCCAGCAGTACGCCGGGCGCCAAAAACATTCAGTACTTC. Its translation is CASSTPGAKNIQYF.

In the case of this clonotype: A read error is possible here, since a much larger clone lies one base away. V is TRBV7-3 and J is TRBJ2-2; D gene uncertain. The V end lost 5 bases, the J end lost 5 bases, and 9 bases lay between the germline ends. The germline V gene encodes CDR1 SGHTA and CDR2 FQGTGA. The CDR3 runs to 13 residues. CDR3 nucleotide sequence: TGTGCCAGCAGCCCCCGACCGACCGGGGAGCTGTTTTTT. Residues: CASSPRPTGELFF.

The chain carries TRBV6-2 or TRBV6-3 and TRBJ1-3; 8 bases are a match to TRBD1. Germline-derived CDR1 and CDR2 are MNHEY and SVGEGT. This CDR3 comprises 16 residues. V shed 5 bases and J 0 bases; nucleotides not matched to a gene: 6. The CDR3 nucleotides read TGTGCCAGCAGTCCGCGACAGGGGTCCTCTGGAAACACCATATATTTT. Residues: CASSPRQGSSGNTIYF.

This clonotype was picked up many times. This chain links TRBV24-1 with TRBJ2-1; possibly TRBD1 for D (5 bases). This CDR3 is 15 amino acids long. From germline, CDR1 is KGHDR and CDR2 SFDVKD. V lost 4 bases to trimming and J lost 0 bases, with 9 bases between them. The CDR3 here is CATSDWTSSYNEQFF. CDR3 DNA sequence: TGTGCCACCAGTGACTGGACAAGCTCCTACAATGAGCAGTTCTTC.

This clonotype was counted ten times or more. The chain has TRBV29-1 and TRBJ2-3, with D possibly matching TRBD2 (7 bases). This CDR3 has 12 amino acids. CDR1 and CDR2 from the germline V gene are SQVTM and ANQGSEA. The ends were cut back, 6 bases at V and 2 bases at J, with 9 bases in the middle. The CDR3 spells CSVGGPTDTQYF. CDR3 coding DNA: TGCAGCGTGGGGGGGCCCACAGATACGCAGTATTTT.

V usage is TRBV11-2 and J usage is TRBJ2-5; D possibly corresponds to TRBD1 (6 bases). Germline V gene data show CDR1 as SGHAT and CDR2 as FQNNGV. This CDR3 comprises 15 residues. Trimming took off 1 base at V and 5 bases at J, with 14 bases between the two ends. The CDR3 here is CASSLGDRNRETQYF. As DNA, the CDR3 is TGTGCCAGCAGCTTAGGAGACAGGAACAGGGAGACCCAGTACTTC.

This clonotype was counted ten times or more. The V gene is TRBV7-2, the J gene TRBJ2-7; TRBD1 agrees at 8 bases. From germline, CDR1 is SGHTA and CDR2 FQGNSA. The CDR3 is 14 residues long. After removal of 5 bases from V and 4 bases from J, the junction contained 7 bases not matched to a gene. Here the CDR3 reads CASSRTGQGYEQYF. CDR3 sequence (DNA): TGTGCCAGCAGCCGGACAGGGCAGGGGTACGAGCAGTACTTC.

This chain connects TRBV6-6 to TRBJ2-1, with TRBD1 matching over 9 bases. CDR1 MNHNY and CDR2 SVGAGI come from the germline V gene (reference sequence). The CDR3 contains 14 residues. V trimming: 10 bases; J trimming: 7 bases; junction bases outside the gene matches: 11. Here the CDR3 reads CAISQGAHGNEQFF. CDR3 nucleotide sequence: TGTGCCATCTCACAGGGGGCGCATGGGAATGAGCAGTTCTTC.